What follows are 25 T cell receptor beta chains derived from one specimen sequenced in a study of a mutant IDH1 vaccine in newly diagnosed glioma. TCRdb keeps only in-frame clones here, not all; method: immunoSEQ multiplex PCR. The sample shows some 60,000 clones, 75% to 95% of them seen only once. Described time point: baseline, week 1 (first vaccination visit). Stated treatment: pre-vaccination baseline after standard-of-care therapy. Sequenced here: PBMCs, sampled from a glioma patient treated with radiotherapy, temozolomide or both. The receptors here all came from a man aged 45-65 years with glioma.

The chain is built from TRBV19 and TRBJ2-7; the D gene is possibly TRBD2 (5 bases). The CDR3 loop spans 13 amino acids. Germline V lookup: CDR1 LNHDA, CDR2 SQIVND (reference sequence). Trimming left V 0 bases short and J 3 bases short, with 6 bases between. CDR3 protein: CASSIDRGYEQYF. CDR3 DNA: TGTGCCAGTAGTATAGATCGGGGCTACGAGCAGTACTTC.

The DNA of the CDR3 is TGTGCCAGCAGCCGAGGGGAGACCCAGTACTTC. It specifies CASSRGETQYF. The V gene is TRBV11-3, the J gene TRBJ2-5; tentative D call: TRBD2 (5 bases). Germline V gene data show CDR1 as SGHNT and CDR2 as YENEEA. This CDR3 spans 11 amino acids. V was trimmed by 5 bases and J by 5 bases, leaving 6 bases between them.

The chain combines TRBV27 with TRBJ1-2, with 8 nucleotides matching TRBD1. This CDR3 contains 16 residues. With 2 bases clipped from V and 6 bases from J, the junction kept 11 bases outside the gene matches. Looked up from germline, CDR1 is MNHEY and CDR2 is SMNVEV (reference sequence). The CDR3 nucleotides are TGTGCCAGCAGTTTAAGGTGGACGGACAGGGTGGATGGCTACACCTTC. It translates to CASSLRWTDRVDGYTF.

The chain joins TRBV9 to TRBJ1-1; no reliable D call. V was pared by 0 bases and J by 3 bases, with 6 bases between. CDR3 length: 13 amino acids. CDR1 and CDR2 (germline): SGDLS, YYNGEE. Here the CDR3 DNA reads TGTGCCAGCAGCGTAGACGGGTACACTGAAGCTTTCTTT. Protein: CASSVDGYTEAFF. Drawing the rest from reference TRBV9 and TRBJ1-1, the complete variable domain is DSGVTQTPKHLITATGQRVTLRCSPRSGDLSVYWYQQSLDQGLQFLIQYYNGEERAKGNILERFSAQQFPDLHSELNLSSLELGDSALYFCASSVDGYTEAFFGQGTRLTVV.

This clone has more than one count but fewer than ten. J is TRBJ2-1 and V is TRBV19, with 7 nucleotides matching TRBD2. The CDR3 spans 18 residues. The ends lost 3 bases at V and 6 bases at J; junction bases unmatched: 17. Germline V gene data show CDR1 as LNHDA and CDR2 as SQIVND (reference sequence). The chain's CDR3 is CASSMGWRGRRASNEQFF. In DNA form, the CDR3 reads TGTGCCAGTAGTATGGGGTGGCGGGGGAGGAGGGCATCCAATGAGCAGTTCTTC.

The gene calls are TRBV5-1 and TRBJ2-7, with 8 bases identical to TRBD2. The CDR3 length is 13 residues. Germline V gives CDR1 SGHRS, CDR2 YFSETQ. Losses at the gene ends were 2 bases for V and 3 bases for J; bases not matched to a gene: 1. The CDR3 DNA reads TGCGCCAGCAGCTTTAGCGGGAACTACGAGCAGTACTTC. Its protein product is CASSFSGNYEQYF.

The V gene is TRBV2, the J gene TRBJ1-4; 7 nucleotides match TRBD1. The V segment lost 4 bases and the J segment 5 bases; nucleotides outside the gene matches: 10. The V gene's germline CDR1 is SNHLY and CDR2 FYNNEI. CDR3 size: 16 residues. The CDR3 is CASSVGLDRRNEKLFF. The CDR3 nucleotides read TGTGCCAGCAGTGTAGGCCTGGACAGGAGAAATGAAAAACTGTTTTTT.

The chain employs TRBV7-2 and TRBJ1-1; 10 bases agree with TRBD1. Germline lookup yields CDR1 SGHTA and CDR2 FQGNSA. The CDR3 sequence is 15 residues long. The V and J ends lost 4 bases and 2 bases, in that order; junction bases with no gene match: 4. In DNA form, the CDR3 reads TGTGCCAGCAGCTGGACAGGGGGGGGAAACACTGAAGCTTTCTTT. Its protein is CASSWTGGGNTEAFF.

This chain joins TRBV2 and TRBJ1-2; possibly TRBD1 for D (5 bases). This CDR3 spans 15 amino acids. Germline CDR1 SNHLY, CDR2 FYNNEI. With 7 bases removed from V and 4 bases from J, the gap between germline ends came to 19 bases. This chain's CDR3 is CASNDGTSGPYGYTF. CDR3 in DNA: TGTGCCAGCAATGATGGGACGTCCGGGCCCTATGGCTACACCTTC.

The rearrangement links TRBV29-1 to TRBJ2-1, with TRBD1 identical over 8 bases. J gave up 8 bases and V 7 bases, and 7 bases lay outside the gene matches. From germline, CDR1 is SQVTM and CDR2 ANQGSEA. CDR3 length equals 12 residues. The DNA of the CDR3 is TGCAGCGCCGGACAGGGTGGCGATGAGCAGTTCTTC. Its translation: CSAGQGGDEQFF.

The CDR3 DNA reads TGTGCCAGCAGCCCCCAGGGCGGGAGATCCTACAATGAGCAGTTCTTC. This translates into CASSPQGGRSYNEQFF. The rearrangement joins TRBV7-3 to TRBJ2-1; TRBD2 aligns across 7 bases. The germline CDR1 and CDR2 sequences are SGHTA and FQGTGA. The CDR3 is 16 residues long. Trimming removed 5 bases from V and 1 base from J; junction bases left unmatched: 8.

This sequence joins TRBV7-9 and TRBJ2-1; the D gene is possibly TRBD1 (10 bases). The germline CDR1 and CDR2 sequences are SEHNR and FQNEAQ (reference sequence). This CDR3 comprises 16 residues. Trimming shortened V by 1 base and J by 8 bases, and 18 bases separated the two germline ends. This CDR3 reads CASSLGASGTGDEQFF. Here the CDR3 DNA reads TGTGCCAGCAGCTTAGGGGCTAGCGGGACAGGGGATGAGCAGTTCTTC.

The rearrangement uses TRBV30 and TRBJ2-7; D is undetermined. This CDR3 spans 13 amino acids. CDR1 and CDR2 from the germline V gene are GTSNPN and SVGIG (reference sequence). The V end was cut by 2 bases, the J end by 3 bases, with 11 bases between. Written as DNA, the CDR3 is TGTGCCTGGAGTTACGACGGCAACTACGAGCAGTACTTC. It codes for CAWSYDGNYEQYF.

The chain joins TRBV29-1 to TRBJ1-2, with D unresolved. Germline CDR1 SQVTM, CDR2 ANQGSEA. The CDR3 is 14 amino acids. With 4 bases removed from V and 2 bases from J, the gap between germline ends came to 14 bases. CDR3 sequence (DNA): TGCAGCGTTGCTGGCCGACACCGGAACTATGGCTACACCTTC. Translating gives CSVAGRHRNYGYTF.

The rearrangement links TRBV5-4 to TRBJ1-1, with 9 bases aligning to TRBD1. The CDR3 has 14 amino acids. The germline V gene encodes CDR1 SGHNT and CDR2 YYREEE (reference sequence). J gave up 3 bases and V 4 bases, and 4 bases lay outside the gene matches. In DNA form, the CDR3 reads TGTGCCAGCAGCGTCCGGGACAGGGACACTGAAGCTTTCTTT. Amino acid sequence: CASSVRDRDTEAFF.

The chain employs TRBV18 and TRBJ1-1, with unresolved D. V dropped 3 bases and J dropped 1 base, with 21 bases sitting between them. The CDR3 loop spans 18 amino acids. Looked up from germline, CDR1 is KGHSH and CDR2 is LQKENI. The CDR3 loop reads CASSPRSLGGRRNTEAFF. The CDR3 DNA reads as TGTGCCAGCTCACCTCGAAGCCTCGGCGGACGTCGGAACACTGAAGCTTTCTTT.

The chain has TRBV9 and TRBJ2-5, with TRBD1 matching 8 bases. The CDR3 is 16 amino acids. Looked up from germline, CDR1 is SGDLS and CDR2 is YYNGEE. After removal of 3 bases from V and 5 bases from J, the junction contained 12 bases not matched to a gene. The CDR3: CASSASGQGGGETQYF. The CDR3 nucleotides read TGTGCCAGCAGCGCCAGCGGACAGGGAGGAGGGGAGACCCAGTACTTC.

This sequence joins TRBV11-2 and TRBJ2-5; D may be TRBD2 (5 bases). The V end was cut by 4 bases, the J end by 5 bases, with 14 bases between. CDR1 SGHAT and CDR2 FQNNGV come from the germline V gene. The CDR3 consists of 14 residues. CDR3 nucleotides: TGTGCCAGCAGCTACTACACGGGCGGGGAGACCCAGTACTTC. Protein sequence: CASSYYTGGETQYF. The full variable domain, completed using reference TRBV11-2 and TRBJ2-5, is EAGVAQSPRYKIIEKRQSVAFWCNPISGHATLYWYQQILGQGPKLLIQFQNNGVVDDSQLPKDRFSAERLKGVDSTLKIQPAKLEDSAVYLCASSYYTGGETQYFGPGTRLLVL.

The V call is TRBV29-1, the J call TRBJ2-1, with TRBD1 matching 8 bases. CDR1 is SQVTM and CDR2 is ANQGSEA in the germline V gene. The CDR3 spans 13 residues. Trimming cost V 6 bases and J 4 bases; bases outside gene matches: 5. The CDR3 loop is CSVGTGGYNEQFF. In DNA, the CDR3 is TGCAGCGTGGGGACAGGAGGGTACAATGAGCAGTTCTTC.

The V gene is TRBV4-1, the J gene TRBJ2-7; TRBD1 agrees at 9 bases. In germline, CDR1 is MGHRA, CDR2 YSYEKL. V dropped 0 bases and J dropped 2; count of bases not matched to a gene: 2. This CDR3 spans 15 amino acids. The CDR3 sequence: CASSQDHRGPYEQYF. CDR3 in DNA: TGCGCCAGCAGCCAAGATCACAGGGGGCCCTACGAGCAGTACTTC.

This chain uses TRBV6-1 with TRBJ2-7, with TRBD1 identical over 10 bases. CDR3 size: 15 residues. V shed 6 bases and J 4 bases; nucleotides not matched to a gene: 9. CDR1 and CDR2 from the germline V gene are MNHNS and SASEGT. CDR3 nucleotide sequence: TGTGCCAGCAGCCCTGGGGGGACAGGGGTTTACGAGCAGTACTTC. It translates to CASSPGGTGVYEQYF.

This chain links TRBV5-5 with TRBJ2-7; D remains ambiguous. Germline V CDR1 and CDR2: SGHKS, YYEKEE (reference sequence). CDR3 length: 15 residues. The V end lost 3 bases, the J end lost 0 bases, and 13 bases lay between the germline ends. The CDR3 reads CASSSGPFSSYEQYF. The CDR3 DNA reads as TGTGCCAGCAGCTCCGGACCCTTCAGCTCCTACGAGCAGTACTTC.

This clone was seen once. V usage is TRBV20-1 and J usage is TRBJ1-2; tentative D call: TRBD1 (6 bases). In germline, CDR1 is DFQATT, CDR2 SNEGSKA (reference sequence). This CDR3 has 10 residues. The V end lost 3 bases, the J end lost 14 bases, and 13 bases lay between the germline ends. CDR3 bases: TGCAGTGCTAGTCAACAGGGTAATACCTTC. Translation gives CSASQQGNTF.

The sample holds a few counts of this clone. The chain recombines TRBV5-4 with TRBJ1-2; D is possibly TRBD1 (5 bases). Germline lookup yields CDR1 SGHNT and CDR2 YYREEE (reference sequence). This CDR3 comprises 14 residues. V lost 6 bases, J lost 2 bases, and 14 bases lay in between. The CDR3 DNA is TGTGCCAGCACCCCGGGGCGGAGAAACTATGGCTACACCTTC. It encodes CASTPGRRNYGYTF. The whole variable domain, filled in from reference TRBV5-4 and TRBJ1-2, reads ETGVTQSPTHLIKTRGQQVTLRCSSQSGHNTVSWYQQALGQGPQFIFQYYREEENGRGNFPPRFSGLQFPNYSSELNVNALELDDSALYLCASTPGRRNYGYTFGSGTRLTVV.

The V call is TRBV29-1, the J call TRBJ2-1; 9 bases fit TRBD1. The germline CDR1 and CDR2 sequences are SQVTM and ANQGSEA. This CDR3 contains 15 residues. Trimming at V came to 4 bases and at J to 3 bases, leaving 7 bases not matched to a gene. CDR3 residues: CSVGGTGYHYNEQFF. DNA for the CDR3: TGCAGCGTTGGGGGGACAGGGTATCACTACAATGAGCAGTTCTTC.